The 13 T cell receptor beta chains presented below share a single source sample, sequenced in a study of identifying expanded T cells in peripheral blood. The assay was immunoSEQ multiplex PCR, and TCRdb's table has in-frame clones only and misses some. The sample holds about 81,000 clones; roughly 84% are singletons and the top ten take about 20%. Sample: blood. The receptors come from a person between 18 and 75 years old in good health.

This rearrangement joins TRBV9 to TRBJ2-1; 9 bases align to TRBD2. This CDR3 has 17 residues. CDR1 SGDLS and CDR2 YYNGEE come from the germline V gene. V lost 0 bases and J lost 5; bases outside the gene matches: 9. CDR3 residues: CASSVELAGAVNNEQFF. CDR3 nucleotides: TGTGCCAGCAGCGTAGAGTTAGCGGGAGCAGTCAACAATGAGCAGTTCTTC.

The rearrangement joins TRBV27 to TRBJ2-1; D may be TRBD1 (6 bases). Germline CDR1 reads MNHEY; CDR2 reads SMNVEV (reference sequence). V lost 5 bases to trimming and J lost 12 bases, with 11 bases between them. This CDR3 has 11 amino acids. CDR3 coding DNA: TGTGCCAGCAGTATTGGGGGCCCGCAGTTCTTC. Translation gives CASSIGGPQFF.

V gene TRBV15 combines with J gene TRBJ2-7, with 8 positions matching TRBD1. Trimming cost V 0 bases and J 5 bases; bases outside gene matches: 6. The CDR3 covers 15 residues. Germline loops: CDR1 LNHNV, CDR2 YYDKDF (reference sequence). The CDR3 DNA is TGTGCCACCAGCAGAGAGACAGGGGTACCCAACGAGCAGTACTTC. Translating gives CATSRETGVPNEQYF.

The rearrangement joins TRBV4-3 to TRBJ1-3; possible D gene TRBD1, 5 bases. This CDR3 has 20 residues. The germline V gene encodes CDR1 LGHNA and CDR2 YSLEER. V lost 3 bases to trimming and J lost 0 bases, with 24 bases between them. CDR3 nucleotide sequence: TGCGCCAGCAGCCACAGGGTGTTCGTGGGGAGTACTGACTCTGGAAACACCATATATTTT. Protein sequence: CASSHRVFVGSTDSGNTIYF.

This chain uses TRBV6-5 with TRBJ1-1; TRBD1 matches 8 bases. The CDR3 runs to 14 residues. The germline V gene has CDR1 MNHEY and CDR2 SVGAGI. The ends lost 8 bases at V and 3 bases at J; junction bases unmatched: 8. Here the CDR3 reads CASGRTGRDTEAFF. The DNA for the CDR3 is TGTGCCAGCGGTCGGACAGGGAGGGACACTGAAGCTTTCTTT.

The chain's CDR3 is CASKGGFTYEQYF. Written as DNA, the CDR3 is TGTGCCAGCAAGGGGGGATTCACCTACGAGCAGTACTTC. J is TRBJ2-7 and V is TRBV28; either TRBD1 or TRBD2 may supply D (6 bases each). Germline V CDR1 and CDR2: MDHEN, SYDVKM. This CDR3 has 13 residues. Between the trimmed V and J ends, which lost 7 bases and 2 bases, there was a span of 12 bases.

The chain recombines TRBV5-6 with TRBJ2-1; D ambiguous. The CDR3 has 13 amino acids. V was clipped by 8 bases and J by 5 bases, with 14 bases between them. Germline-derived CDR1 and CDR2 are SGHDT and YYEEEE. The CDR3 DNA reads as TGTGCCAGTGCCCAACCCCTAGACAATGAGCAGTTCTTC. It yields the protein CASAQPLDNEQFF.

This chain joins TRBV7-9 and TRBJ1-2; TRBD1 matches 7 bases. The length of the CDR3 is 15 residues. V lost 5 bases to trimming and J lost 2 bases; unmatched junction nucleotides: 8. Germline CDR1 is SEHNR and CDR2 is FQNEAQ (reference sequence). CDR3 sequence (DNA): TGTGCCAGCAGCCCCGCCCTGGGACAGAACTATGGCTACACCTTC. This encodes CASSPALGQNYGYTF.

This clone appeared once. The chain links TRBV19 to TRBJ2-5; D perhaps matches TRBD2 (5 bases). CDR1 is LNHDA and CDR2 is SQIVND in the germline V gene (reference sequence). The CDR3 loop spans 12 amino acids. Trimming took 6 bases from V and 6 from J, leaving 11 bases between them. CDR3 loop: CASRPREKTQYF. CDR3 nucleotide sequence: TGTGCCAGTAGACCAAGGGAGAAGACCCAGTACTTC.

This clone was counted once. This chain connects TRBV5-8 to TRBJ2-7, with D tentatively TRBD2 (6 bases). V was trimmed by 0 bases and J by 3 bases, leaving 16 bases between them. The CDR3 contains 16 residues. Germline loops: CDR1 SGHTS, CDR2 YDEGEE. The CDR3 DNA sequence: TGTGCCAGCAGCTTGGAGCAGGGTAGCGGTTACTACGAGCAGTACTTC. Translation gives CASSLEQGSGYYEQYF.

J is TRBJ2-1 and V is TRBV11-3, with unresolved D. V was cut by 5 bases and J by 5 bases, with 10 bases left in between. The length of the CDR3 is 13 residues. Germline lookup yields CDR1 SGHNT and CDR2 YENEEA. The CDR3 DNA is TGTGCCAGCAGCCTTGGCAGAAACAATGAGCAGTTCTTC. Translation: CASSLGRNNEQFF.

This sequence joins TRBV4-2 and TRBJ1-1; perhaps TRBD1 as D (5 bases). The CDR3 runs 15 residues. Trimming removed 0 bases from V and 1 base from J, with 9 bases in between. The germline gives CDR1 LGHNA, CDR2 YNFKEQ. CDR3 in amino acids: CASSQEFTGNTEAFF. For the CDR3, the DNA is TGTGCCAGCAGCCAAGAGTTTACAGGGAACACTGAAGCTTTCTTT.

In nucleotides, the CDR3 is TGTGCCAGCTCACCCCAAGAGGGTGGGGAGCAGTACTTC. It yields the protein CASSPQEGGEQYF. The chain is built from TRBV18 and TRBJ2-7, with D perhaps TRBD2 (5 bases). The V gene lost 3 bases and the J gene lost 7 bases, with 13 bases spanning the gap. The V gene's germline CDR1 is KGHSH and CDR2 LQKENI. The CDR3 runs to 13 residues. Full variable domain (missing parts from reference TRBV18 and TRBJ2-7): NAGVMQNPRHLVRRRGQEARLRCSPMKGHSHVYWYRQLPEEGLKFMVYLQKENIIDESGMPKERFSAEFPKEGPSILRIQQVVRGDSAAYFCASSPQEGGEQYFGPGTRLTVT.